This T cell receptor beta chain is from a study of blood T cell repertoires in COVID-19. Study summary: Spain, Italy and the United States supplied samples that represented acute and convalescent COVID-19.

Germline CDR1 is MNHEY and CDR2 is SMNVEV (reference sequence). With 6 bases clipped from V and 5 bases from J, the junction kept 8 bases outside the gene matches. This CDR3 has 14 amino acids. How the authors handled the data: Amplification of reference gene primers provided the estimated nucleated cell counts. This table comes from immunoSEQ multiplex PCR, and its TCRdb copy is limited to in-frame clones, with some not included. V, J and clone size derive from that table, while D and trimming were established from the DNA sequence. In the table there are 90,000 to 120,000 clones, 80% to 90% of which are singletons.

This chain connects TRBV27 to TRBJ2-7; 9 bases are shared with TRBD2. The receptor's source is a woman aged 80 or older with acute or convalescent COVID-19. Sequenced: peripheral blood. The CDR3 nucleotides are TGTGCCAGCAGGATAGCGGGGGCGGGAAACGAGCAGTACTTC. Its protein is CASRIAGAGNEQYF.